This T cell receptor (beta chain) was found in a study of T cell responses to AZD1222 COVID-19 vaccine. Study summary: Timing groups of about 4 and about 12 weeks for second doses were pooled.

Study-wide points: Spike-specific TCR breadth and depth went up after people got two AZD1222 doses. Clonal diversity may have been underestimated, and the donors were mostly white British, with more females than males. Repertoires were obtained only post-peak T cell response.

CDR3 length: 14 amino acids. V gave up 10 bases and J gave up 2 bases, with 15 bases separating them. CDR1 is MDHEN and CDR2 is SYDVKM in the germline V gene. Remarks on this clone: Its specificity is not known.

The repertoire was sequenced with immunoSEQ multiplex PCR; TCRdb's copy has only in-frame clones and lacks some. The data contain about 150,000 clones, around 90% of them singletons. The sequences come from peripheral blood, collected on day 0 of AZD1222 vaccination. The rearrangement links TRBV28 to TRBJ1-3; D is perhaps TRBD1 (5 bases). This clonotype was obtained from an adult in good health. The CDR3 DNA is TGTGCCACCTGGAGGGGATCGACTGGAAACACCATATATTTT. Amino acids: CATWRGSTGNTIYF.